This entry lists 16 T cell receptor beta chains sequenced from one sample in a study of T cell repertoires in cytomegalovirus infection. TCRdb re-analysed the reads in MiXCR, keeping a single row per CDR3 protein. The sample shows roughly 640,000 distinct CDR3 sequences, more than 20% of them seen only once. Material for sequencing was CD8+ T cells from PBMCs. The receptors were sampled from a human donor in good health (CMV status not recorded). Some clones in this sample may be carry-over from other donors' samples.

This clonotype was seen a few times. The chain links TRBV12-5 to TRBJ1-1; 7 bases map to TRBD1. Trimming cost V 3 bases and J 2 bases; bases outside gene matches: 9. The CDR3 consists of 16 residues. The germline gives CDR1 LGHNT, CDR2 FRNRAP. This chain's CDR3 is CASGFDRVGRNTEAFF. The DNA of the CDR3 is TGTGCTAGTGGTTTCGACAGGGTGGGCCGAAACACTGAAGCTTTCTTT.

The chain is built from TRBV4-1 and TRBJ2-3, with 9 nucleotides matching TRBD1. Trimming removed 0 bases from V and 2 bases from J; junction bases left unmatched: 12. Germline V gene sequence: CDR1 MGHRA, CDR2 YSYEKL. The CDR3 contains 19 residues. In DNA form, the CDR3 reads TGCGCCAGCAGCCAAGATCACAGACAGGGGGGTCGGAACACAGATACGCAGTATTTT. This encodes CASSQDHRQGGRNTDTQYF.

Worth noting for this clonotype: It may be a read error: a sequence one base away is much more abundant. This chain joins TRBV28 and TRBJ1-5, with D tentatively TRBD1 (6 bases). The germline V gene encodes CDR1 MDHEN and CDR2 SYDVKM. V was shortened by 6 bases and J by 2 bases, with 20 bases between the two germline ends. The CDR3 totals 17 residues. The CDR3 DNA reads TGTGCCAGCAGGTACCTGGACAGAGATTATGGCAATCAGCCCCAGCATTTT. Protein: CASRYLDRDYGNQPQHF.

At least ten counts were recorded for this clonotype. DNA of the CDR3: TGTGCCAGCAGCTTAGCGTATCAGTCCGCAGGGGAGCAGTACTTC. Protein sequence: CASSLAYQSAGEQYF. The V gene is TRBV7-2, the J gene TRBJ2-7, with TRBD1 as a possible D gene (5 bases). CDR1 and CDR2 (germline): SGHTA, FQGNSA. V was trimmed by 0 bases and J by 7 bases, leaving 16 bases between them. The CDR3 length is 15 residues.

This clonotype was seen repeatedly, ten times or more. V is TRBV10-3 and J is TRBJ2-1; 8 bases align to TRBD2. This CDR3 comprises 15 residues. The V segment lost 7 bases and the J segment 4 bases; nucleotides outside the gene matches: 9. The germline CDR1 and CDR2 sequences are ENHRY and SYGVKD. CDR3 in DNA: TGTGCCATCACCAACCCGGCGGGGGGATACAATGAGCAGTTCTTC. It is translated as CAITNPAGGYNEQFF.

A word on this clonotype: This may be a read error: a much more frequent sequence differs by one nucleotide. This chain links TRBV7-6 with TRBJ2-3, with no clear D. Germline values: CDR1 SGHVS, CDR2 FNYEAQ. The CDR3 length is 12 residues. CDR3 nucleotides: TGTGTCAGTGAGCCAAGCACAGATACGCAGTATTTT. This translates into CVSEPSTDTQYF.

This clonotype was seen many times. V and J are TRBV5-4 and TRBJ2-1; TRBD1 matches 8 bases. From germline, CDR1 is SGHNT and CDR2 YYREEE (reference sequence). The V and J ends lost 0 bases and 1 base, in that order; junction bases with no gene match: 12. The CDR3 is 19 amino acids. The CDR3 DNA reads as TGTGCCAGCAGCTTGGGGCCGGGACAGGTAACTACTTCCTACAATGAGCAGTTCTTC. It specifies CASSLGPGQVTTSYNEQFF. Supplemented by reference TRBV5-4 and TRBJ2-1, the full variable domain reads ETGVTQSPTHLIKTRGQQVTLRCSSQSGHNTVSWYQQALGQGPQFIFQYYREEENGRGNFPPRFSGLQFPNYSSELNVNALELDDSALYLCASSLGPGQVTTSYNEQFFGPGTRLTVL.

The V and J genes are TRBV5-5 and TRBJ2-3; D gene unclear. The CDR3 has 15 residues. The V gene's germline CDR1 is SGHKS and CDR2 YYEKEE (reference sequence). Trimming took off 5 bases at V and 2 bases at J, with 15 bases between the two ends. CDR3 coding DNA: TGTGCCAGCAGTACATCCCCCGATTCCACAGATACGCAGTATTTT. Translating gives CASSTSPDSTDTQYF.

The gene calls are TRBV15 and TRBJ2-1; no reliable D call. Germline CDR1 reads LNHNV; CDR2 reads YYDKDF (reference sequence). The CDR3 is 15 residues long. The V end was cut by 2 bases, the J end by 5 bases, with 13 bases between. CDR3 in amino acids: CATSRSPGLNNEQFF. The DNA for the CDR3 is TGTGCCACCAGCAGATCCCCTGGATTAAACAATGAGCAGTTCTTC. Looking up the rest from reference TRBV15 and TRBJ2-1 gives the full variable domain: DAMVIQNPRYQVTQFGKPVTLSCSQTLNHNVMYWYQQKSSQAPKLLFHYYDKDFNNEADTPDNFQSRRPNTSFCFLDIRSPGLGDTAMYLCATSRSPGLNNEQFFGPGTRLTVL.

The chain has TRBV6-8 and TRBJ2-7; D remains unclear. From germline, CDR1 is MNHGY and CDR2 SAAAGT. This CDR3 is 13 amino acids long. V gave up 2 bases and J gave up 5 bases, with 10 bases separating them. The CDR3 loop reads CASSYTSRDEQYV. CDR3 in DNA: TGTGCCAGCAGTTACACCTCAAGGGACGAGCAGTACGTC.

Ten or more counts support this clonotype. The CDR3 sequence: CASSPIGGGALLGELFF. CDR3 bases: TGTGCCAGCAGTCCAATAGGAGGGGGGGCGCTATTGGGGGAGCTGTTTTTT. The chain is built from TRBV12-3 or TRBV12-4 and TRBJ2-2; TRBD2 is a possible D gene (7 bases). The CDR3 sequence is 17 residues long. Trimming pared 5 bases from V and 8 bases from J, leaving 24 bases between.

Only a few counts were recorded for this clonotype. V is TRBV29-1 and J is TRBJ2-5; D tentatively reads TRBD1 or TRBD2 (6 bases each). Germline V gives CDR1 SQVTM, CDR2 ANQGSEA. This CDR3 is 16 amino acids long. Trimming pared 7 bases from V and 4 bases from J, leaving 25 bases between. The CDR3 DNA reads as TGCAGCGCCCTGGGACACCCCACTAAGGGGGGAGAGACCCAGTACTTC. It encodes CSALGHPTKGGETQYF.

About this clonotype itself: At one of its ends the junction is not consistent with the germline gene, which may arise from a read error. The V call is TRBV7-9, the J call TRBJ2-1; the match to TRBD2 covers 9 bases. The V gene's germline CDR1 is SEHNR and CDR2 FQNEAQ (reference sequence). The CDR3 loop spans 12 amino acids. CDR3 DNA sequence: TGTGCCAGCAGCAACGGGAGCGGGGGGCGTGCCTTC. This gives the protein CASSNGSGGRAF.

This clonotype has just a few counts. The chain carries TRBV6-1 and TRBJ2-5; a weak D match, TRBD1 (6 bases). V lost 6 bases and J 5 bases, leaving 19 bases between the germline ends. The CDR3 contains 15 residues. Per the germline V gene, CDR1 is MNHNS and CDR2 is SASEGT. CDR3 amino acids: CASSPSRGVYETQYF. Written as DNA, the CDR3 is TGTGCCAGCAGCCCCTCCAGGGGAGTTTACGAGACCCAGTACTTC.

The table lists this clonotype with many counts. This chain connects TRBV7-2 to TRBJ1-5, with a weak D call TRBD1 (5 bases). Trimming cost V 6 bases and J 11 bases, with 29 bases left between them. The length of the CDR3 is 17 residues. Germline CDR1 is SGHTA and CDR2 is FQGNSA. The CDR3: CASSHVPSRDLTEAQHF. The CDR3 DNA is TGTGCCAGCAGTCATGTTCCGTCCAGGGACTTAACGGAGGCCCAGCATTTT.

J is TRBJ2-5 and V is TRBV28; D may match TRBD1 or TRBD2 (5 bases each). Trimming left V 7 bases short and J 5 bases short, with 20 bases between. The germline V gene encodes CDR1 MDHEN and CDR2 SYDVKM. There are 15 residues in the CDR3. DNA of the CDR3: TGTGCCAGCATTCCGGGACGCATACGCGGGGAGACCCAGTACTTC. Residues: CASIPGRIRGETQYF.